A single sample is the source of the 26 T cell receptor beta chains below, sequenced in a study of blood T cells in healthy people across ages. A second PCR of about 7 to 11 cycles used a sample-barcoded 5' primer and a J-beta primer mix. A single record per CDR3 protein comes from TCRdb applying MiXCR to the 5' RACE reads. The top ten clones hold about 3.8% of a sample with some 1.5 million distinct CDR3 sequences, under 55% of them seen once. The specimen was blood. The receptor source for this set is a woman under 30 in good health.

The CDR3, as DNA: TGCAGTGCTAGCCAGGGTACCGGCACTGAAGCTTTCTTT. Residues: CSASQGTGTEAFF. The chain employs TRBV20-1 and TRBJ1-1; weak D call: TRBD1 (5 bases). Per germline, CDR1 DFQATT and CDR2 SNEGSKA (reference sequence). The CDR3 loop spans 13 amino acids. V lost 3 bases to trimming and J lost 4 bases, with 12 bases between them.

CDR3 nucleotide sequence: TGCAGTCCGGGACAGGGACGGAACACTGAAGCTTTCTTT. Its protein is CSPGQGRNTEAFF. This chain joins TRBV20-1 and TRBJ1-1, with 9 bases lining up with TRBD1. This CDR3 contains 13 residues. The V gene's germline CDR1 is DFQATT and CDR2 SNEGSKA (reference sequence). J was trimmed by 1 base and V by 8 bases; bases with no gene match: 5.

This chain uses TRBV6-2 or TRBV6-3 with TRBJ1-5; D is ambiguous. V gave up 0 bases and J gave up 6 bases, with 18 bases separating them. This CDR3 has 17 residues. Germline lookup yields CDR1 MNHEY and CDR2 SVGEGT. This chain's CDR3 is CASSYSSALLAGQPQHF. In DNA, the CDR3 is TGTGCCAGCAGTTACTCCTCGGCACTCCTTGCGGGTCAGCCCCAGCATTTT.

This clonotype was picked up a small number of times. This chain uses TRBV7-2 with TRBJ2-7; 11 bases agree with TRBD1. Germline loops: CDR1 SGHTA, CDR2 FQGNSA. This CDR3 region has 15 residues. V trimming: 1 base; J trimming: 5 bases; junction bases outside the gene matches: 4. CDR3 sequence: CASSLVGQGVHEQYF. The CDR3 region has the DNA TGTGCCAGCAGCTTAGTGGGACAGGGGGTCCACGAGCAGTACTTC.

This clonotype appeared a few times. The CDR3 bases are TGTGCCAGCAGCTTAACGGGACTAGCGGGAGCCCTCCCTCACAATGAGCAGTTCTTC. Amino acid sequence: CASSLTGLAGALPHNEQFF. The chain couples TRBV7-3 to TRBJ2-1; 14 bases agree with TRBD2. V shed 0 bases, J shed 5 bases, and the junction held 9 bases outside the gene matches. The CDR3 loop spans 19 amino acids. CDR1 is SGHTA, CDR2 FQGTGA, per germline.

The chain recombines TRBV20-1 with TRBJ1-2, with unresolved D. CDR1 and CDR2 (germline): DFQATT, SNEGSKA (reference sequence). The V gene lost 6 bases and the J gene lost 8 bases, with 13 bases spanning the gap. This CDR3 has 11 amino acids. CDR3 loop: CSADRRSGYTF. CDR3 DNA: TGCAGTGCCGACCGTCGCTCGGGCTACACCTTC.

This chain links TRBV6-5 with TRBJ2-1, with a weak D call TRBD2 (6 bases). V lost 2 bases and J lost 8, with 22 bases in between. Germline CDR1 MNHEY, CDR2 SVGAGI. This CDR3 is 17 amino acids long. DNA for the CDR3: TGTGCCAGCAGTTACCGGCGGCTAGGTACATGGGAGGATGAGCAGTTCTTC. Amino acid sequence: CASSYRRLGTWEDEQFF.

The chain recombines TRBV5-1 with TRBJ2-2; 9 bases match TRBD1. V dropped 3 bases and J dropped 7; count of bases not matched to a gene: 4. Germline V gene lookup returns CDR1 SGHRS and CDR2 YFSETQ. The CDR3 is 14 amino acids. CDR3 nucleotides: TGCGCCAGCAGCTCACAGGGGGCAATCGGGGAGCTGTTTTTT. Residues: CASSSQGAIGELFF. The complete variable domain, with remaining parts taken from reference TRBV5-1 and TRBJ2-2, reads KAGVTQTPRYLIKTRGQQVTLSCSPISGHRSVSWYQQTPGQGLQFLFEYFSETQRNKGNFPGRFSGRQFSNSRSEMNVSTLELGDSALYLCASSSQGAIGELFFGEGSRLTVL.

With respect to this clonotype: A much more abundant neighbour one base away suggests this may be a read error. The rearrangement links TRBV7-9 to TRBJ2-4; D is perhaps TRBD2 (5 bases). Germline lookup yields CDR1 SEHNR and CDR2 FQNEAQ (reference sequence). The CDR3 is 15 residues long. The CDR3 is CASSLVSLAKNTQYF. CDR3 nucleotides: TGTGCCAGCAGCTTAGTAAGCCTAGCCAAAAACACTCAGTACTTC.

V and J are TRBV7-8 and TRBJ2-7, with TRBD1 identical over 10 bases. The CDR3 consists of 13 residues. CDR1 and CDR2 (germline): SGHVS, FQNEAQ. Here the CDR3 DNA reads TGTGCAGCCCAGGACAGGGGGGAATACGAGCAGTACTTC. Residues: CAAQDRGEYEQYF.

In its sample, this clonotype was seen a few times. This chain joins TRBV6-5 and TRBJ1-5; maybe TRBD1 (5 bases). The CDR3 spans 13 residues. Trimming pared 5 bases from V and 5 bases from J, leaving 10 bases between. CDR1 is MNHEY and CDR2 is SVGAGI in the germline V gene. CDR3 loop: CASSQGYYQPQHF. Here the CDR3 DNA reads TGTGCCAGCAGTCAGGGATATTATCAGCCCCAGCATTTT.

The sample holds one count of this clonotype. CDR3 loop: CASSPRTGGIYEQFF. The CDR3 bases are TGTGCCAGCTCACCACGAACAGGGGGCATCTACGAGCAGTTCTTC. The chain links TRBV18 to TRBJ2-1; TRBD1 matches at 9 bases. Trimming removed 1 base from V and 10 bases from J; junction bases left unmatched: 8. This CDR3 region has 15 residues. Germline CDR1 reads KGHSH; CDR2 reads LQKENI.

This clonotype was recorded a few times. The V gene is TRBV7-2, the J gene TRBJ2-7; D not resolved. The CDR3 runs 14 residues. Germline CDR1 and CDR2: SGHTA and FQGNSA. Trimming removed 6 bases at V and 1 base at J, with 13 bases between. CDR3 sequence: CASSYRTGSYEQYF. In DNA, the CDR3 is TGTGCCAGCAGTTACCGGACGGGTTCCTACGAGCAGTACTTC.

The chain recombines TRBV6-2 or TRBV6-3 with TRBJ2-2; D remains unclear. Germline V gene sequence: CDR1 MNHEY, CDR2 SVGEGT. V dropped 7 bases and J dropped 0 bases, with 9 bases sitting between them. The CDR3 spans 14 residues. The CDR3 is CASTVSSNTGELFF. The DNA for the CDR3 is TGTGCCAGCACCGTGAGCTCGAACACCGGGGAGCTGTTTTTT.

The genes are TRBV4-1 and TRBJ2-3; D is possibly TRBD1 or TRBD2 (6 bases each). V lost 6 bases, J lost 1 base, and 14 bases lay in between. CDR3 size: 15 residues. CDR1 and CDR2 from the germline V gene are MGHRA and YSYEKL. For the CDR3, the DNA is TGCGCCAGCAGACCCAGGGGAGGCGGCACAGATACGCAGTATTTT. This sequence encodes CASRPRGGGTDTQYF.

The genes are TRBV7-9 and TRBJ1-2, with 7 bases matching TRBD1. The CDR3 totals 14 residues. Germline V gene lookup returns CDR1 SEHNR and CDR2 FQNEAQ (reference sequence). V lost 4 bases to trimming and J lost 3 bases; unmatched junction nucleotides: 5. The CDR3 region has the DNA TGTGCCAGCAGCTCCATCGGGACAGACTATGGCTACACCTTC. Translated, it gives CASSSIGTDYGYTF. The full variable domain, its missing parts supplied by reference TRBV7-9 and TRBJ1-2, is DTGVSQNPRHKITKRGQNVTFRCDPISEHNRLYWYRQTLGQGPEFLTYFQNEAQLEKSRLLSDRFSAERPKGSFSTLEIQRTEQGDSAMYLCASSSIGTDYGYTFGSGTRLTVV.

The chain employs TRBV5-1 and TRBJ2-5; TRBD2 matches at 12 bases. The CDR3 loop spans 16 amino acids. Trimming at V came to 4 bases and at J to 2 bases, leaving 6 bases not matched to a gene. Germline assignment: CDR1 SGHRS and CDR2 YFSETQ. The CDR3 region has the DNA TGCGCCAGCAGCCTCCGGACTAGCGGGATTCAAGAGACCCAGTACTTC. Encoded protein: CASSLRTSGIQETQYF.

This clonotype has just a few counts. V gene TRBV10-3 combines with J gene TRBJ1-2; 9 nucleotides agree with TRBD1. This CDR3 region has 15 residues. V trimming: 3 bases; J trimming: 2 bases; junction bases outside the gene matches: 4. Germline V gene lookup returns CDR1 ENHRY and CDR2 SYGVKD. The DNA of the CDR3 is TGTGCCATCAGTGACTCGGACAGGGGCAACTATGGCTACACCTTC. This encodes CAISDSDRGNYGYTF.

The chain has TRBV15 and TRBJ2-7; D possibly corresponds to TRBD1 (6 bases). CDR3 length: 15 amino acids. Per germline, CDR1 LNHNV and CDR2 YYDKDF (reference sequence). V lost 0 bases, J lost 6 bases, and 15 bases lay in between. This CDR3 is CATSRDSSGVGEQYF. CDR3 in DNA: TGTGCCACCAGCAGAGATTCGTCAGGGGTTGGCGAGCAGTACTTC.

CDR3 sequence reads: CASSRNRDVRTQYF. The CDR3 region has the DNA TGTGCCAGCAGCCGAAACAGGGATGTGAGGACCCAGTACTTC. This rearrangement joins TRBV14 to TRBJ2-7; TRBD1 is a possible D gene (6 bases). TRBJ2-5 matches the DNA end more closely, so the J call is doubtful. The CDR3 loop spans 14 amino acids. Germline CDR1 SGHDN, CDR2 FVKESK.

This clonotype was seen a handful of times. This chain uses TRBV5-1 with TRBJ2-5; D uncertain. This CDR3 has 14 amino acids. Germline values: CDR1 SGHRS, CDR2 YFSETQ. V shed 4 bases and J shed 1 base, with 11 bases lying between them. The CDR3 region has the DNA TGCGCCAGCAGCCCATTAATACCCCAAGAGACCCAGTACTTC. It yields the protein CASSPLIPQETQYF.

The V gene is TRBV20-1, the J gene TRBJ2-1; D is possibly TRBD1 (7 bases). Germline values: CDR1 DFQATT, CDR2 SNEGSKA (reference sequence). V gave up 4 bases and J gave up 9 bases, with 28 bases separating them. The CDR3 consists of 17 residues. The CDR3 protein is CSATAVGQEASRGEQFF. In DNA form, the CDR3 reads TGCAGTGCTACCGCTGTCGGACAGGAAGCCTCGCGGGGTGAGCAGTTCTTC.

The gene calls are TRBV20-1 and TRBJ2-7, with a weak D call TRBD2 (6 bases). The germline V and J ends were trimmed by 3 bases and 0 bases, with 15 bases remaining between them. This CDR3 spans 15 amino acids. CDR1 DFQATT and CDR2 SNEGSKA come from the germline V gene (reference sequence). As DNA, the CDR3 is TGCAGTGCTAGGGGTCTAGCGACTAGCTCCTACGAGCAGTACTTC. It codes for CSARGLATSSYEQYF.

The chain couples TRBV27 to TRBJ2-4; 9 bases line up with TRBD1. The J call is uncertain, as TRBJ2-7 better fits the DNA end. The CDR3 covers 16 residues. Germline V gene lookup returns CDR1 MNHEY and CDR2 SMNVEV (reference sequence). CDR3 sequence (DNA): TGTGCCAGCAGTTCCCTCCGGGACAGGGTCAGGTACGAGCAGTACTTC. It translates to CASSSLRDRVRYEQYF.

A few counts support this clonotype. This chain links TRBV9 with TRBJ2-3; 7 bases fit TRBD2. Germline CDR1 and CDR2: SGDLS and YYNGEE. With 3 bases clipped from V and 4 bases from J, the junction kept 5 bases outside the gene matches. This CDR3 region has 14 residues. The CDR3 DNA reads TGTGCCAGCAGCGCGCGGGAGACGGCAGATACGCAGTATTTT. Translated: CASSARETADTQYF. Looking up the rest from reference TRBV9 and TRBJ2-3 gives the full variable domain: DSGVTQTPKHLITATGQRVTLRCSPRSGDLSVYWYQQSLDQGLQFLIQYYNGEERAKGNILERFSAQQFPDLHSELNLSSLELGDSALYFCASSARETADTQYFGPGTRLTVL.

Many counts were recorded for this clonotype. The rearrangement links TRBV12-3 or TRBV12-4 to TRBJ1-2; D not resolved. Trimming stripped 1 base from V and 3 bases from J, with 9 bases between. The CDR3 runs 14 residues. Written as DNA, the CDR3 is TGTGCCAGCAGTTTAGGCACGGGTTACTATGGCTACACCTTC. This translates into CASSLGTGYYGYTF.